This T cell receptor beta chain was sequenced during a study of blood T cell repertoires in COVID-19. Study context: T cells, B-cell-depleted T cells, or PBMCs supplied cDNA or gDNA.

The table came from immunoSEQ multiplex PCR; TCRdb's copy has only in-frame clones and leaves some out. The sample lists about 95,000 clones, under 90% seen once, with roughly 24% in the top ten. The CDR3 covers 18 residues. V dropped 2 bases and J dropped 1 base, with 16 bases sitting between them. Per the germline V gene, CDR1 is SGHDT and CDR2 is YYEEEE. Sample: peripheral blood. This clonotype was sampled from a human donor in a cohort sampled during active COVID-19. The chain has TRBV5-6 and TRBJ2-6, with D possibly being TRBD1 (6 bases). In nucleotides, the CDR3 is TGTGCCAGCAGCTTTCAAACCACAGGGTATTCTGGGGCCAACGTCCTGACTTTC. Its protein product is CASSFQTTGYSGANVLTF.